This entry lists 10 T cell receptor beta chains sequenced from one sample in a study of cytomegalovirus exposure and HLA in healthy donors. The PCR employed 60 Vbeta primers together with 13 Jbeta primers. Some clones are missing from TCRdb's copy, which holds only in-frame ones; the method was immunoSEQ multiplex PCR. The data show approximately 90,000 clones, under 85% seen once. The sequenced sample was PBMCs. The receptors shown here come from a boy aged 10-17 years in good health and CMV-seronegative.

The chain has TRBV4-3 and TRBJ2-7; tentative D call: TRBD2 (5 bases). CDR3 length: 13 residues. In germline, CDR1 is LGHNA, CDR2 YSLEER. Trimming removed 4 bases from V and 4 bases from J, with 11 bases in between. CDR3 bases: TGCGCCAGCAGCCCATTCCGGGGTTACGAGCAGTACTTC. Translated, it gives CASSPFRGYEQYF.

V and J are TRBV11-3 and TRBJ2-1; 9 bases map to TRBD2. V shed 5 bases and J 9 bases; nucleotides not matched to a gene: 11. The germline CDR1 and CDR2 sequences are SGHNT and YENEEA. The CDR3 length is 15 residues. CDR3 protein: CASSPRRTSVSEQFF. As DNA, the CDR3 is TGTGCCAGCAGCCCCCGTAGGACTAGCGTTTCTGAGCAGTTCTTC.

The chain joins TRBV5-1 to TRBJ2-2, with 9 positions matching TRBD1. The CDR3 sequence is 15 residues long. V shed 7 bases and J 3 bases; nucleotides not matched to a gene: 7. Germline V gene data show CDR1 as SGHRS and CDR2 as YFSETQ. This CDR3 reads CASLPGDRDTGELFF. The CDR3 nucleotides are TGCGCCAGCCTCCCTGGGGACAGGGACACCGGGGAGCTGTTTTTT.

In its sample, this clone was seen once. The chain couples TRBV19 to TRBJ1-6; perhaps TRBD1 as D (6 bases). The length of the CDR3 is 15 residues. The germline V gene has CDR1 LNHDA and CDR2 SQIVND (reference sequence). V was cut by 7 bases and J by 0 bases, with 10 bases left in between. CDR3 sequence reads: CASNDRRSYNSPLHF. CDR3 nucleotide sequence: TGTGCCAGTAACGACAGGCGCTCCTATAATTCACCCCTCCACTTT. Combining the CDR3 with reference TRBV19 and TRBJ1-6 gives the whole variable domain DGGITQSPKYLFRKEGQNVTLSCEQNLNHDAMYWYRQDPGQGLRLIYYSQIVNDFQKGDIAEGYSVSREKKESFPLTVTSAQKNPTAFYLCASNDRRSYNSPLHFGNGTRLTVT.

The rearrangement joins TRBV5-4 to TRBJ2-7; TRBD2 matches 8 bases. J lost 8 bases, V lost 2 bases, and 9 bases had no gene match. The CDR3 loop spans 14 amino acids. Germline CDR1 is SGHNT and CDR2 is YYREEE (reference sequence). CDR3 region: CASSFPGLDAKQYF. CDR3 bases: TGTGCCAGCAGCTTTCCGGGACTAGATGCCAAGCAGTACTTC.

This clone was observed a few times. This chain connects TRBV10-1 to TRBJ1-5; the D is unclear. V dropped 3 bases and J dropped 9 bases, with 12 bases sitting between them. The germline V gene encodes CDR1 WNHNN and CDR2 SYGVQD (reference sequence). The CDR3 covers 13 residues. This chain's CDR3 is CASSDGELGPQHF. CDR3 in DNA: TGCGCCAGCAGTGACGGAGAGTTGGGGCCCCAGCATTTT.

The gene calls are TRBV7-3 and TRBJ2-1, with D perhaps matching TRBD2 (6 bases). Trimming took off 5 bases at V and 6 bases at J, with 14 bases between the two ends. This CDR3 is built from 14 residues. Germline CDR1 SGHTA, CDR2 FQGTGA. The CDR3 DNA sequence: TGTGCCAGCAGCCCGGGACTCTCAACCAATGAGCAGTTCTTC. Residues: CASSPGLSTNEQFF. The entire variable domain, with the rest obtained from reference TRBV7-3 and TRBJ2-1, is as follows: GAGVSQTPSNKVTEKGKYVELRCDPISGHTALYWYRQSLGQGPEFLIYFQGTGAADDSGLPNDRFFAVRPEGSVSTLKIQRTERGDSAVYLCASSPGLSTNEQFFGPGTRLTVL.

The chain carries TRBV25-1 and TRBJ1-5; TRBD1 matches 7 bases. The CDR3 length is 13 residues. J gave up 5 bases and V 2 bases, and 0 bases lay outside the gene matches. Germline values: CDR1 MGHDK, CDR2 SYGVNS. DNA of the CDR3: TGTGCCAGCAGTGAACAGGGGGATCAGCCCCAGCATTTT. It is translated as CASSEQGDQPQHF.

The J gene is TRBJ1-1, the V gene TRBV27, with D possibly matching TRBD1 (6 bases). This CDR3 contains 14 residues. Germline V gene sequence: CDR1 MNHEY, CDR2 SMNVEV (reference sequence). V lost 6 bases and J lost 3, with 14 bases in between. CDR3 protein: CASSFTGLDTEAFF. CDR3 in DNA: TGTGCCAGCAGCTTTACAGGGTTAGACACTGAAGCTTTCTTT.

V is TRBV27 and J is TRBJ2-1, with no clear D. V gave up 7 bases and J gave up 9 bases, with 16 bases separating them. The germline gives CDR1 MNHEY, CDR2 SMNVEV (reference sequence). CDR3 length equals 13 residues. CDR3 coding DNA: TGTGCCAGCACCCTAGGCCCGGTGAGTGAGCAGTTCTTC. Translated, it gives CASTLGPVSEQFF.